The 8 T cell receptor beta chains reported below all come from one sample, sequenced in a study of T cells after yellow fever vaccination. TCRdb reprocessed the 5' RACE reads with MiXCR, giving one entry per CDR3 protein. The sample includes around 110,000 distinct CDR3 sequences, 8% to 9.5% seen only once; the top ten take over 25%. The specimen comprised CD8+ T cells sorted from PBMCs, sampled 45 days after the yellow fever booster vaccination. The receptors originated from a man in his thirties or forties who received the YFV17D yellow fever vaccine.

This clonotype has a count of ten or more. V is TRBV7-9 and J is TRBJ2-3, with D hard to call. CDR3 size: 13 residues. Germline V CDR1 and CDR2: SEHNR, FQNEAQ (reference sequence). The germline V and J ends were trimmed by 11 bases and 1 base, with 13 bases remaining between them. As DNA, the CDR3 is TGTGCCGGAGACTCCTCTGGCACAGATACGCAGTATTTT. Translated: CAGDSSGTDTQYF.

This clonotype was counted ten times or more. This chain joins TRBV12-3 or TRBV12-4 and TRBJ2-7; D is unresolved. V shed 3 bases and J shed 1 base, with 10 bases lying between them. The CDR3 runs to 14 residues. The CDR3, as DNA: TGTGCCAGCAGTTTTTCCAATCGATCCTACGAGCAGTACTTC. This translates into CASSFSNRSYEQYF.

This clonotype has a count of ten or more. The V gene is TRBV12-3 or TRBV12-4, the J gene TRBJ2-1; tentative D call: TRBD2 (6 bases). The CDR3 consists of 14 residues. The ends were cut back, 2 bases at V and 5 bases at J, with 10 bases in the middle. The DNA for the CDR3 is TGTGCCAGCAGTTTATGGGGGGAGGACAATGAGCAGTTCTTC. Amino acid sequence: CASSLWGEDNEQFF.

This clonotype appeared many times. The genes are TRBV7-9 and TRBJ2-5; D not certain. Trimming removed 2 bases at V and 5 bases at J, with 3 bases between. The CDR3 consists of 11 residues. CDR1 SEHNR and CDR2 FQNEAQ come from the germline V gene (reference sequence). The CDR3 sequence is CASSLTETQYF. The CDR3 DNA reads TGTGCCAGCAGCTTAACGGAGACCCAGTACTTC.

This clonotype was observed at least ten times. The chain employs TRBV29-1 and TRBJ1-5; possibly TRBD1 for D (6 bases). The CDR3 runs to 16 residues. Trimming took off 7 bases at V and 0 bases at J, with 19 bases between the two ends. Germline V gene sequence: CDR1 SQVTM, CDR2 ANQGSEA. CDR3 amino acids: CSAPGAKSNSNQPQHF. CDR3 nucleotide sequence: TGCAGCGCACCAGGGGCGAAAAGCAATAGCAATCAGCCCCAGCATTTT.

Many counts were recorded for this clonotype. In DNA, the CDR3 is TGCGCCAGCAGCCAAGATCGGGGCACTGGGGCCAACGTCCTGACTTTC. Translated: CASSQDRGTGANVLTF. The rearrangement uses TRBV4-3 and TRBJ2-6; possibly TRBD1 or TRBD2 for D (5 bases each). The CDR3 loop spans 16 amino acids. Germline loops: CDR1 LGHNA, CDR2 YSLEER. Deletions cut 0 bases from V and 2 bases from J, with 8 bases between.

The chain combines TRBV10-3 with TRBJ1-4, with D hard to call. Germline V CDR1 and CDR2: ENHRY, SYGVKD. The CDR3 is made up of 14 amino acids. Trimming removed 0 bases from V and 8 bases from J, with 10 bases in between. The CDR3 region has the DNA TGTGCCATCAGTGAGTCGCCTCAAGGGGAAAAACTGTTTTTT. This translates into CAISESPQGEKLFF.

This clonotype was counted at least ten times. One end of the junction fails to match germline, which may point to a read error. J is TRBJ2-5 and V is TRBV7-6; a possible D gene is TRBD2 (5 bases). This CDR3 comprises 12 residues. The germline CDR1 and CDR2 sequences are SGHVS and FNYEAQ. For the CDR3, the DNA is TGTGCCAGCACCTTAGAGGGAGAGACCCAGTACTTC. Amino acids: CASTLEGETQYF.